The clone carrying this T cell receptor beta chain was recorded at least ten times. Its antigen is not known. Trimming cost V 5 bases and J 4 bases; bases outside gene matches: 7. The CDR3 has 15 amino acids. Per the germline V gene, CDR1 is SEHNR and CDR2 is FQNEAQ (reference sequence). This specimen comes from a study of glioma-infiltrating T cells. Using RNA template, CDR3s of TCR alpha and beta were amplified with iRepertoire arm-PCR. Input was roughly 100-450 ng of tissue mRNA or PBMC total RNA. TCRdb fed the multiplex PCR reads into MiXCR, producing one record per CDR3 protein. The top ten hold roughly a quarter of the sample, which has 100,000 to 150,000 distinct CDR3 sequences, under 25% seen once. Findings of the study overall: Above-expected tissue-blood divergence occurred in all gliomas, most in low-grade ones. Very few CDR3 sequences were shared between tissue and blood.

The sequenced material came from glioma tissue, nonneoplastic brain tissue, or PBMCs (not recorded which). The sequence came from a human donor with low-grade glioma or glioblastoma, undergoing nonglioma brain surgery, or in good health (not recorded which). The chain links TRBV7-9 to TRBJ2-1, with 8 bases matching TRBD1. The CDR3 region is CASSPVDREYNEQFF. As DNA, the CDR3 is TGTGCCAGCAGCCCCGTGGACAGGGAGTACAATGAGCAGTTCTTC.